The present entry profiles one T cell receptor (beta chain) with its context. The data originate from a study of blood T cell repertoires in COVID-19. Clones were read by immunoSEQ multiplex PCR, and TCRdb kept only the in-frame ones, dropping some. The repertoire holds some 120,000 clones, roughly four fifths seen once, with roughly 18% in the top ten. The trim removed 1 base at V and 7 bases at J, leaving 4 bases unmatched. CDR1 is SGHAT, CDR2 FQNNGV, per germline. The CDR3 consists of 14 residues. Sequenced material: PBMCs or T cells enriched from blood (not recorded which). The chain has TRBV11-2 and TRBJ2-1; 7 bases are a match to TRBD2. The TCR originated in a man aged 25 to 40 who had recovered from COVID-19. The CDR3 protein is CASSLVLRGNEQFF. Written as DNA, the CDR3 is TGTGCCAGCAGCTTAGTCCTGCGGGGGAATGAGCAGTTCTTC.